A single sample is the source of the 27 T cell receptor beta chains below, sequenced in a study of blood T cell repertoires in COVID-19. Sequenced by immunoSEQ multiplex PCR; TCRdb stores in-frame clones only, minus some. The sample holds over 100,000 clones, 80% to 90% seen once. Sequencing was done on a sample of peripheral blood. The receptors come from a man aged 35 to 55 with acute or convalescent COVID-19.

V usage is TRBV14 and J usage is TRBJ1-2, with 7 bases matching TRBD1. V shed 4 bases and J 4 bases; nucleotides not matched to a gene: 3. The CDR3 loop spans 13 amino acids. CDR1 is SGHDN and CDR2 is FVKESK in the germline V gene. The CDR3 sequence is CASSRDRAYGYTF. The DNA of the CDR3 is TGTGCCAGCAGCCGTGACAGGGCCTATGGCTACACCTTC.

V is TRBV10-2 and J is TRBJ2-3; D unresolved. The germline V and J ends were trimmed by 0 bases and 2 bases, with 12 bases remaining between them. This CDR3 has 16 residues. Per germline, CDR1 WSHSY and CDR2 SAAADI. CDR3 sequence (DNA): TGCGCCAGCAGTGAGTCTTTCACCCAGGCCACAGATACGCAGTATTTT. Protein: CASSESFTQATDTQYF.

The CDR3 is CSVRAGFASDTQYF. CDR3 sequence (DNA): TGCAGCGTCAGAGCGGGATTCGCATCAGATACGCAGTATTTT. The chain links TRBV29-1 to TRBJ2-3; 7 bases map to TRBD2. With V trimmed by 6 bases and J by 4 bases, 10 bases remained unmatched. This CDR3 has 14 residues. Germline V gene sequence: CDR1 SQVTM, CDR2 ANQGSEA.

This rearrangement joins TRBV7-2 to TRBJ2-5; D possibly corresponds to TRBD2 (7 bases). Germline loops: CDR1 SGHTA, CDR2 FQGNSA. V gave up 5 bases and J gave up 2 bases, with 12 bases separating them. There are 14 residues in the CDR3. The CDR3 is CASSGGAIQETQYF. In nucleotides, the CDR3 is TGTGCCAGCAGCGGGGGGGCAATTCAAGAGACCCAGTACTTC.

The J gene is TRBJ2-7, the V gene TRBV6-5; D perhaps matches TRBD2 (5 bases). The CDR3 contains 15 residues. From germline, CDR1 is MNHEY and CDR2 SVGAGI. Deletions cut 6 bases from V and 0 bases from J, with 15 bases between. The CDR3 is CASRNALGSSYEQYF. CDR3 nucleotides: TGTGCCAGCAGGAATGCTCTGGGGAGCTCCTACGAGCAGTACTTC.

The rearrangement links TRBV6-2 or TRBV6-3 to TRBJ2-5; weak D call: TRBD1 (7 bases). CDR1 and CDR2 from the germline V gene are MNHEY and SVGEGT. Trimming removed 6 bases from V and 5 bases from J, with 22 bases in between. The CDR3 loop spans 16 amino acids. The CDR3: CASSPRQGGHEETQYF. The CDR3 region has the DNA TGTGCCAGCAGCCCCAGACAGGGAGGACACGAGGAGACCCAGTACTTC.

In its sample, this clone was seen once. The chain couples TRBV7-9 to TRBJ2-3; 15 bases align to TRBD2. Unmatched junction bases numbered 4, after V lost 4 bases and J lost 2 bases. Germline V lookup: CDR1 SEHNR, CDR2 FQNEAQ (reference sequence). The CDR3 covers 17 residues. The CDR3 sequence is CASSSGLAGGPTDTQYF. The CDR3 DNA is TGTGCCAGCAGCTCGGGACTAGCGGGAGGCCCCACAGATACGCAGTATTTT.

The J gene is TRBJ1-2, the V gene TRBV2, with D unresolved. The CDR3 has 11 amino acids. Trimming left V 6 bases short and J 5 bases short, with 7 bases between. Germline CDR1 is SNHLY and CDR2 is FYNNEI. The DNA for the CDR3 is TGTGCCAGCAGACCGAGGTATGGCTACACCTTC. Its protein is CASRPRYGYTF.

The chain uses TRBV7-9 and TRBJ2-7; D unresolved. V lost 1 base and J lost 1, with 8 bases in between. The CDR3 is 14 residues long. Looked up from germline, CDR1 is SEHNR and CDR2 is FQNEAQ (reference sequence). The DNA for the CDR3 is TGTGCCAGCAGCTTAGTTGCGGAGTCCTACGAGCAGTACTTC. Its translation is CASSLVAESYEQYF.

The chain has TRBV19 and TRBJ2-7; TRBD2 matches at 13 bases. Germline V CDR1 and CDR2: LNHDA, SQIVND (reference sequence). Trimming took 5 bases from V and 6 from J; bases not matched to a gene: 13. This CDR3 contains 17 residues. This CDR3 is CASSDPRTSGSWGEQYF. The CDR3 DNA reads TGTGCCAGTAGTGACCCCCGGACTAGCGGGAGTTGGGGCGAGCAGTACTTC.

The chain links TRBV10-1 to TRBJ1-3; no definite D call. CDR3 length: 16 amino acids. Germline CDR1 reads WNHNN; CDR2 reads SYGVQD (reference sequence). Between the trimmed V and J ends, which lost 0 bases and 4 bases, there was a span of 13 bases. This CDR3 reads CASSESRWKEGNTIYF. CDR3 nucleotides: TGCGCCAGCAGTGAGTCGAGGTGGAAAGAAGGAAACACCATATATTTT.

This chain uses TRBV5-1 with TRBJ1-1; D is possibly TRBD1 (6 bases). In germline, CDR1 is SGHRS, CDR2 YFSETQ. Trimming removed 4 bases at V and 1 base at J, with 14 bases between. This CDR3 is 15 amino acids long. CDR3 in DNA: TGCGCCAGCAGCCCCGGGACATTTACGAACACTGAAGCTTTCTTT. Residues: CASSPGTFTNTEAFF.

The chain links TRBV5-6 to TRBJ2-1, with TRBD2 identical over 11 bases. Losses at the gene ends were 4 bases for V and 8 bases for J; bases not matched to a gene: 8. CDR3 length: 15 residues. Germline assignment: CDR1 SGHDT and CDR2 YYEEEE. Here the CDR3 reads CASSVLGTSGYEQFF. CDR3 DNA sequence: TGTGCCAGCAGCGTCCTCGGGACTAGCGGTTATGAGCAGTTCTTC.

V and J are TRBV21-1 and TRBJ2-7; the DNA was not compared with TRBD1, the D call given in the table. TRBV21-1 is given as a pseudogene. The CDR3 covers 16 residues. The CDR3 protein is CASSKSSGTGTYEQYF. DNA for the CDR3: TGTGCCAGCAGCAAAAGCTCCGGGACAGGTACTTACGAGCAGTACTTC.

The chain has TRBV5-1 and TRBJ2-4; 9 bases map to TRBD2. Germline V CDR1 and CDR2: SGHRS, YFSETQ. The CDR3 has 14 amino acids. V gave up 5 bases and J gave up 7 bases; unmatched junction bases: 7. The CDR3: CASSSGTSLNIQYF. The CDR3 bases are TGCGCCAGCAGTTCCGGGACTAGCCTTAACATTCAGTACTTC.

The V and J genes are TRBV3-1 (or the pseudogene TRBV3-2) and TRBJ2-1; the match to TRBD1 covers 10 bases. Germline CDR1 and CDR2: LGHDT and YNNKEL (reference sequence). The CDR3 has 16 amino acids. With 4 bases clipped from V and 7 bases from J, the junction kept 10 bases outside the gene matches. This CDR3 is CASSPRTGGHFNEQFF. The CDR3 region has the DNA TGTGCCAGCAGCCCTCGGACAGGGGGTCATTTTAATGAGCAGTTCTTC.

The chain links TRBV9 to TRBJ2-7; TRBD1 is a possible D gene (5 bases). Between the trimmed V and J ends, which lost 4 bases and 1 base, there was a span of 12 bases. There are 14 residues in the CDR3. The germline gives CDR1 SGDLS, CDR2 YYNGEE. CDR3 loop: CASSPGPVSYEQYF. The CDR3 coding sequence is TGTGCCAGCAGCCCAGGGCCCGTTTCCTACGAGCAGTACTTC.

This clone appeared a single time. This chain joins TRBV5-6 and TRBJ1-6; TRBD1 is a possible D gene (5 bases). Germline CDR1 SGHDT, CDR2 YYEEEE. Trimming cost V 1 base and J 4 bases, with 6 bases left between them. The CDR3 loop spans 14 amino acids. CDR3 region: CASSLRGYNSPLHF. The CDR3 DNA follows: TGTGCCAGCAGCTTGAGGGGATATAATTCACCCCTCCACTTT.

V gene TRBV9 combines with J gene TRBJ2-1, with D possibly matching TRBD2 (5 bases). The CDR3 is 16 residues long. V gave up 4 bases and J gave up 0 bases, with 14 bases separating them. Germline V gene data show CDR1 as SGDLS and CDR2 as YYNGEE. The CDR3 here is CASSPGGELSYNEQFF. The CDR3 region has the DNA TGTGCCAGCAGCCCAGGAGGCGAGCTCTCCTACAATGAGCAGTTCTTC.

The chain recombines TRBV18 with TRBJ1-1, with 8 nucleotides matching TRBD1. The trim removed 5 bases at V and 4 bases at J, leaving 6 bases unmatched. The germline gives CDR1 KGHSH, CDR2 LQKENI. This CDR3 region has 14 residues. CDR3 region: CASSSTGGFTEAFF. CDR3 in DNA: TGTGCCAGCTCATCCACAGGGGGGTTCACTGAAGCTTTCTTT.

The chain employs TRBV18 and TRBJ1-3, with D perhaps TRBD1 (5 bases). Germline V gene sequence: CDR1 KGHSH, CDR2 LQKENI. The CDR3 is made up of 15 amino acids. Trimming cost V 3 bases and J 2 bases, with 11 bases left between them. For the CDR3, the DNA is TGTGCCAGCTCACCTCAGGGTGGAGCTGGAAACACCATATATTTT. Translated: CASSPQGGAGNTIYF.

The chain employs TRBV6-5 and TRBJ1-1; 7 nucleotides align to TRBD1. The V gene's germline CDR1 is MNHEY and CDR2 SVGAGI. Trimming took 6 bases from V and 1 from J; bases not matched to a gene: 5. The CDR3 contains 14 residues. The CDR3 here is CASRRGQRNTEAFF. The CDR3 DNA reads TGTGCCAGCAGGAGGGGACAGCGGAACACTGAAGCTTTCTTT.

This clone has more than one count but fewer than ten. The J gene is TRBJ2-3, the V gene TRBV6-2 or TRBV6-3; tentative D call: TRBD2 (6 bases). This CDR3 spans 13 amino acids. Germline V gene sequence: CDR1 MNHEY, CDR2 SVGEGT. The germline V and J ends were trimmed by 5 bases and 6 bases, with 12 bases remaining between them. The DNA for the CDR3 is TGTGCCAGCAGTGTGGAGGGGTGGGATACGCAGTATTTT. It yields the protein CASSVEGWDTQYF.

The V and J genes are TRBV29-1 and TRBJ2-3; possibly TRBD2 for D (6 bases). V was pared by 4 bases and J by 7 bases, with 27 bases between. This CDR3 contains 17 residues. Germline CDR1 and CDR2: SQVTM and ANQGSEA. DNA of the CDR3: TGCAGCGTTGTAGGTGGGCGGGCGGGACCTACTAAGAATACGCAGTATTTT. Protein product: CSVVGGRAGPTKNTQYF.

This chain joins TRBV19 and TRBJ1-4, with 7 bases lining up with TRBD1. Germline CDR1 and CDR2: LNHDA and SQIVND (reference sequence). This CDR3 comprises 12 residues. V was clipped by 6 bases and J by 9 bases; unmatched bases: 4. CDR3 DNA sequence: TGTGCCAGTAGCGAGACAGGGCAAAAACTGTTTTTT. It yields the protein CASSETGQKLFF.

The chain couples TRBV5-4 to TRBJ1-4; D is unresolved. The CDR3 runs 14 residues. Germline loops: CDR1 SGHNT, CDR2 YYREEE (reference sequence). V lost 1 base, J lost 5 bases, and 9 bases lay in between. The CDR3 region is CASSLYSPNEKLFF. CDR3 nucleotide sequence: TGTGCCAGCAGCTTGTACAGTCCCAATGAAAAACTGTTTTTT.

This chain joins TRBV19 and TRBJ2-2; tentative D call: TRBD2 (5 bases). Per the germline V gene, CDR1 is LNHDA and CDR2 is SQIVND (reference sequence). The CDR3 sequence is 14 residues long. Trimming left V 3 bases short and J 1 base short, with 6 bases between. The DNA of the CDR3 is TGTGCCAGTAGTATTGAGGGGAACACCGGGGAGCTGTTTTTT. Translation gives CASSIEGNTGELFF.